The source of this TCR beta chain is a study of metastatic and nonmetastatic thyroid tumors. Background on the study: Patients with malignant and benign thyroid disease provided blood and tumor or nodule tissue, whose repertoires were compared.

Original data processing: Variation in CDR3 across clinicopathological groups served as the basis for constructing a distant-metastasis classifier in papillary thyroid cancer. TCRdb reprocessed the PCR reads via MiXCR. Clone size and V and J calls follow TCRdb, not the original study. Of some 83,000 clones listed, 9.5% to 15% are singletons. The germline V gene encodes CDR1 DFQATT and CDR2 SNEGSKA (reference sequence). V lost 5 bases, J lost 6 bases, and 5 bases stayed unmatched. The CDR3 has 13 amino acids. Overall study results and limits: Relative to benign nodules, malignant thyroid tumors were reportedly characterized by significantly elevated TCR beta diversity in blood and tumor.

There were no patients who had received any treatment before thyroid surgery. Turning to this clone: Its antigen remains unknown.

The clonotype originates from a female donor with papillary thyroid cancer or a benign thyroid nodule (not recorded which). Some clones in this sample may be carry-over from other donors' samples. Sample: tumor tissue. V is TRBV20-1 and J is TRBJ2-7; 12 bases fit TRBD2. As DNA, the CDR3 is TGCAGTGCTGACATGACTAGCGGGAGCGAGCAGTACTTC. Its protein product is CSADMTSGSEQYF.